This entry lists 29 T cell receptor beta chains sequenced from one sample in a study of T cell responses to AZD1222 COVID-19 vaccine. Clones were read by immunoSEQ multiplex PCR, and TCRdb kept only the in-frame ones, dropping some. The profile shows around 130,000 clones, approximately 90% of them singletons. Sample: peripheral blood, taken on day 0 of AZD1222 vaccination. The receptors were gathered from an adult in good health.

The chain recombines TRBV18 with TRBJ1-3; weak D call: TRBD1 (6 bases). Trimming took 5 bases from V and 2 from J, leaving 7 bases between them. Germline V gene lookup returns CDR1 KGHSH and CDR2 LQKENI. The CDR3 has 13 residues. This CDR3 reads CASSTGTGNTIYF. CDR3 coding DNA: TGTGCCAGCTCAACAGGGACTGGAAACACCATATATTTT.

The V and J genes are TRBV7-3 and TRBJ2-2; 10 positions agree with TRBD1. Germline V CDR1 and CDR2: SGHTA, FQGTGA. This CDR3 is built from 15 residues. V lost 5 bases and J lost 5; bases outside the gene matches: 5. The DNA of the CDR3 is TGTGCCAGCAGCACGGACAGGGGGAATACCGGGGAGCTGTTTTTT. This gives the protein CASSTDRGNTGELFF.

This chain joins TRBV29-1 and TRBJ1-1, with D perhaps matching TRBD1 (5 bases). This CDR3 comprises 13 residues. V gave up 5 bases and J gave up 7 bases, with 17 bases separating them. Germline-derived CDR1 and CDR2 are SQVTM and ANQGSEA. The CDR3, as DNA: TGCAGCGTTTCCCTCGGGAGGGACCATGAAGCTTTCTTT. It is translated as CSVSLGRDHEAFF. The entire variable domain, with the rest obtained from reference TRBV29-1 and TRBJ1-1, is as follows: SAVISQKPSRDICQRGTSLTIQCQVDSQVTMMFWYRQQPGQSLTLIATANQGSEATYESGFVIDKFPISRPNLTFSTLTVSNMSPEDSSIYLCSVSLGRDHEAFFGQGTRLTVV.

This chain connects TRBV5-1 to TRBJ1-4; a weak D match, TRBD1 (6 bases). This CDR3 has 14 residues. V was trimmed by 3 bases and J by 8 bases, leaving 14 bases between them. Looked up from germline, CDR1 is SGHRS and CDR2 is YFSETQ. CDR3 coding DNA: TGCGCCAGCAGCTCACAAGGGGGACCGGAAAAACTGTTTTTT. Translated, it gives CASSSQGGPEKLFF.

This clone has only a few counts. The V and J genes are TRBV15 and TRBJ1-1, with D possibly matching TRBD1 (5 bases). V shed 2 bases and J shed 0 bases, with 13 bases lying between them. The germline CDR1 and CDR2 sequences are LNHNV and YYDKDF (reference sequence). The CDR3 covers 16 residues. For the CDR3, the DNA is TGTGCCACCAGCAGATCTCGACAGATCCTGAACACTGAAGCTTTCTTT. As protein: CATSRSRQILNTEAFF.

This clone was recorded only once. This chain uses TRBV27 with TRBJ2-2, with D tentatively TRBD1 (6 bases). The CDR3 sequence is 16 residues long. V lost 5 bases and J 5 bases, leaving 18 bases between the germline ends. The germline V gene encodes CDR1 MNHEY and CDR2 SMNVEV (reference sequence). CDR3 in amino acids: CASSDGVGAQTGELFF. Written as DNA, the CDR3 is TGTGCCAGCAGTGATGGTGTGGGGGCACAAACCGGGGAGCTGTTTTTT.

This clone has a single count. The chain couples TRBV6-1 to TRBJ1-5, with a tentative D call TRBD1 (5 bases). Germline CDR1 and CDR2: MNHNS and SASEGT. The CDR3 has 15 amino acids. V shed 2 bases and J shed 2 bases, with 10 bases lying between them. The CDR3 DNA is TGTGCCAGCAGTGAACAGGGATTTGGCAATCAGCCCCAGCATTTT. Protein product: CASSEQGFGNQPQHF.

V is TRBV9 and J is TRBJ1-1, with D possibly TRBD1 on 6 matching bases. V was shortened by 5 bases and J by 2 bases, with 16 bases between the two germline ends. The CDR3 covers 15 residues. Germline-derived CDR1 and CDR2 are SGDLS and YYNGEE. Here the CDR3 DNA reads TGTGCCAGCAGATCAGGGGCTAGTGAAAACACTGAAGCTTTCTTT. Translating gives CASRSGASENTEAFF.

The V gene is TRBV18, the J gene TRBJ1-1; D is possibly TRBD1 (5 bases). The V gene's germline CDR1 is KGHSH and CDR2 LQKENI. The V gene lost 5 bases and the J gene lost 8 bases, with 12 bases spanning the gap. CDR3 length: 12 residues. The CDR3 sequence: CASSLGTPEAFF. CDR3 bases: TGTGCCAGCTCATTAGGGACGCCCGAAGCTTTCTTT.

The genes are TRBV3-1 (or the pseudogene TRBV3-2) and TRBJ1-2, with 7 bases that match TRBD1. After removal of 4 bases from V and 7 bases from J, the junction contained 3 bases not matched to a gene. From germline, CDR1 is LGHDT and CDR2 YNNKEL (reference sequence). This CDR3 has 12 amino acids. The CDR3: CASSPGGFGYTF. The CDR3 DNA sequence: TGTGCCAGCAGCCCAGGGGGTTTTGGCTACACCTTC.

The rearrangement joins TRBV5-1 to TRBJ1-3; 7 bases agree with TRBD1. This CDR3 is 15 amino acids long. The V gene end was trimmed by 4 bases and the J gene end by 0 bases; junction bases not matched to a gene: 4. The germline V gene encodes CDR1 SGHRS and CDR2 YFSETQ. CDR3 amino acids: CASSQGQSSGNTIYF. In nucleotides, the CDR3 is TGCGCCAGCAGCCAGGGACAGTCCTCTGGAAACACCATATATTTT.

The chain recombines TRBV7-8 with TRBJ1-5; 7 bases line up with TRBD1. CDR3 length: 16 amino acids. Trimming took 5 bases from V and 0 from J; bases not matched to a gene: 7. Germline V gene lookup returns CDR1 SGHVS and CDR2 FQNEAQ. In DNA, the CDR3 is TGTGCCAGCAGCGCCTGGACAGGATATAGCAATCAGCCCCAGCATTTT. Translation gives CASSAWTGYSNQPQHF.

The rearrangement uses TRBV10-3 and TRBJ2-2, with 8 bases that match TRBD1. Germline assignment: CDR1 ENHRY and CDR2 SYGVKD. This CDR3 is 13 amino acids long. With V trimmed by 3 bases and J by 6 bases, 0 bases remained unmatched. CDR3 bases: TGTGCCATCAGTGACAGGGGGCCCGGGGAGCTGTTTTTT. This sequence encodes CAISDRGPGELFF.

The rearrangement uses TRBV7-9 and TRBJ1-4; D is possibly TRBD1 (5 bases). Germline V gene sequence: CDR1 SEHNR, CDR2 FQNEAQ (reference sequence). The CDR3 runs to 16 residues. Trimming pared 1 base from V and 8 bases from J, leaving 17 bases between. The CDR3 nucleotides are TGTGCCAGCAGCTTAGGAAGGTCGCAGGGAGGGGAAAAACTGTTTTTT. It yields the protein CASSLGRSQGGEKLFF.

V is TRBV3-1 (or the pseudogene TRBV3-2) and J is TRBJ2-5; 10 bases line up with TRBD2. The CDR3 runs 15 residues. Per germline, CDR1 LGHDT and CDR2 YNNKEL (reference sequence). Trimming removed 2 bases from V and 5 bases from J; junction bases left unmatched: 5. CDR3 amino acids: CASSQRSGGWETQYF. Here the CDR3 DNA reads TGTGCCAGCAGCCAACGTAGCGGGGGGTGGGAGACCCAGTACTTC.

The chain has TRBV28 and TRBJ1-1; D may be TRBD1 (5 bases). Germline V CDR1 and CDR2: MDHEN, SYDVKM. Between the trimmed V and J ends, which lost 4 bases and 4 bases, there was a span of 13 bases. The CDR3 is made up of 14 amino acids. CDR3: CASSYGGRATEAFF. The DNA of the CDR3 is TGTGCCAGCAGTTACGGGGGTCGCGCCACTGAAGCTTTCTTT. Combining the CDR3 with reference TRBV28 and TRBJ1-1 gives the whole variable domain DVKVTQSSRYLVKRTGEKVFLECVQDMDHENMFWYRQDPGLGLRLIYFSYDVKMKEKGDIPEGYSVSREKKERFSLILESASTNQTSMYLCASSYGGRATEAFFGQGTRLTVV.

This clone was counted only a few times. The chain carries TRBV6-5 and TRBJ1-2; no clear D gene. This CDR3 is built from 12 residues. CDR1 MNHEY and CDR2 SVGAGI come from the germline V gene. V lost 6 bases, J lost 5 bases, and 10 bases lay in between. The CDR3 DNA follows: TGTGCCAGCAGGCCCCCTGGGTATGGCTACACCTTC. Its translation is CASRPPGYGYTF.

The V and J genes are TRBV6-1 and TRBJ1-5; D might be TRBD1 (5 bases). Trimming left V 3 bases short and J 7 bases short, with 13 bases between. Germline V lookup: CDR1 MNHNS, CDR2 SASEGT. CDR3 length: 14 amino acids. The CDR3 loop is CASSEQGGGQPQHF. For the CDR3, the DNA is TGTGCCAGCAGTGAGCAGGGCGGGGGACAGCCCCAGCATTTT.

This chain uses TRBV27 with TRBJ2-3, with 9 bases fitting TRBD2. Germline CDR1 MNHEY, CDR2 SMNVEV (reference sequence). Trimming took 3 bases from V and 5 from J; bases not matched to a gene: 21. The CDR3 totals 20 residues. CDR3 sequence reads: CASSFLPIGLAGRDRDTQYF. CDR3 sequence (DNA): TGTGCCAGCAGTTTCCTCCCAATCGGGCTAGCGGGACGCGATCGAGATACGCAGTATTTT.

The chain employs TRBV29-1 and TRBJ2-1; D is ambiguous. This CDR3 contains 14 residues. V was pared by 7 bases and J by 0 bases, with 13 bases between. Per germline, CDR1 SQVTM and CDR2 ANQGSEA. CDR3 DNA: TGCAGCGCCGATACACTTTTCTCCTACAATGAGCAGTTCTTC. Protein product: CSADTLFSYNEQFF.

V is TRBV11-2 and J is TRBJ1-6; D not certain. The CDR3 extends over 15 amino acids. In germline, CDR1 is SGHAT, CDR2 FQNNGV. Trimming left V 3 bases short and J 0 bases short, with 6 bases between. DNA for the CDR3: TGTGCCAGCAGCTTTGAGAGCTCCTATAATTCACCCCTCCACTTT. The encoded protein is CASSFESSYNSPLHF.

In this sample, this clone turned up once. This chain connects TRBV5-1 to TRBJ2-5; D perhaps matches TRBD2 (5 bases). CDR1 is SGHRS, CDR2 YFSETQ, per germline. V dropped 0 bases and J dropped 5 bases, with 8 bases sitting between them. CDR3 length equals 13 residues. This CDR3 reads CASSLGSGETQYF. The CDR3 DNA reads TGCGCCAGCAGCTTGGGGTCGGGGGAGACCCAGTACTTC. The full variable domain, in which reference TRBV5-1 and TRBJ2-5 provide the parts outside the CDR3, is KAGVTQTPRYLIKTRGQQVTLSCSPISGHRSVSWYQQTPGQGLQFLFEYFSETQRNKGNFPGRFSGRQFSNSRSEMNVSTLELGDSALYLCASSLGSGETQYFGPGTRLLVL.

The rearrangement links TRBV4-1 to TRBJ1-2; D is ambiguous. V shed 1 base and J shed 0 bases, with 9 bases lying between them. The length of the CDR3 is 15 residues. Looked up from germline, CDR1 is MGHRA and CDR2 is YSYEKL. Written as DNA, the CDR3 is TGCGCCAGCAGCCAAGGCCAACTGTCTAACTATGGCTACACCTTC. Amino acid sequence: CASSQGQLSNYGYTF.

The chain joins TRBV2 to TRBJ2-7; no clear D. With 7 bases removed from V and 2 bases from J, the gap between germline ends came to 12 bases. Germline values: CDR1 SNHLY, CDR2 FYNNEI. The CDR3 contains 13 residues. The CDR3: CASKRTQTYEQYF. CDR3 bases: TGTGCCAGCAAGAGAACACAGACCTACGAGCAGTACTTC. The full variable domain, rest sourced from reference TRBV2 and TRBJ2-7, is EPEVTQTPSHQVTQMGQEVILRCVPISNHLYFYWYRQILGQKVEFLVSFYNNEISEKSEIFDDQFSVERPDGSNFTLKIRSTKLEDSAMYFCASKRTQTYEQYFGPGTRLTVT.

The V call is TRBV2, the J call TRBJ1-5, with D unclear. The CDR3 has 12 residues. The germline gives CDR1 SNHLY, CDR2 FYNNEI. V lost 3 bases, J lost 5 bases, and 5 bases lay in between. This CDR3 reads CASSEMDQPQHF. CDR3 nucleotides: TGTGCCAGCAGTGAGATGGATCAGCCCCAGCATTTT.

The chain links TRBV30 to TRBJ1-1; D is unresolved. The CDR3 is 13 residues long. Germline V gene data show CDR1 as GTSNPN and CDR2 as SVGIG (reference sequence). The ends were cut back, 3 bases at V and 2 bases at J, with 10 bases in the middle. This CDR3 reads CAWSAHSNTEAFF. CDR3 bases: TGTGCCTGGAGCGCCCACTCCAACACTGAAGCTTTCTTT.

The CDR3 is CASSEEAQGRVGAFF. The CDR3 bases are TGTGCCAGCAGTGAAGAGGCCCAAGGCAGGGTGGGAGCTTTCTTT. The chain couples TRBV2 to TRBJ1-1, with D maybe TRBD1 (5 bases). The germline V and J ends were trimmed by 1 base and 10 bases, with 19 bases remaining between them. This CDR3 region has 15 residues. The germline gives CDR1 SNHLY, CDR2 FYNNEI. Combining the CDR3 with reference TRBV2 and TRBJ1-1 gives the whole variable domain EPEVTQTPSHQVTQMGQEVILRCVPISNHLYFYWYRQILGQKVEFLVSFYNNEISEKSEIFDDQFSVERPDGSNFTLKIRSTKLEDSAMYFCASSEEAQGRVGAFFGQGTRLTVV.

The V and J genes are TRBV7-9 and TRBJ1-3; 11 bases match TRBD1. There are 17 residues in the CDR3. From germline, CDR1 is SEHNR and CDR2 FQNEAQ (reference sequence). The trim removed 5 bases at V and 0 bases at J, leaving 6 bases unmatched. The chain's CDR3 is CASSHWTGGGSGNTIYF. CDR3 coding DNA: TGTGCCAGCAGCCACTGGACAGGGGGCGGCTCTGGAAACACCATATATTTT.

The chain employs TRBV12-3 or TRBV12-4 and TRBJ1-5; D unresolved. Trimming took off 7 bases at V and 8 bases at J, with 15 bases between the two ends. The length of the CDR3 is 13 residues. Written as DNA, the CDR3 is TGTGCCAGCAAAAAGAGTACCGTAGAGCCCCAGCATTTT. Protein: CASKKSTVEPQHF.